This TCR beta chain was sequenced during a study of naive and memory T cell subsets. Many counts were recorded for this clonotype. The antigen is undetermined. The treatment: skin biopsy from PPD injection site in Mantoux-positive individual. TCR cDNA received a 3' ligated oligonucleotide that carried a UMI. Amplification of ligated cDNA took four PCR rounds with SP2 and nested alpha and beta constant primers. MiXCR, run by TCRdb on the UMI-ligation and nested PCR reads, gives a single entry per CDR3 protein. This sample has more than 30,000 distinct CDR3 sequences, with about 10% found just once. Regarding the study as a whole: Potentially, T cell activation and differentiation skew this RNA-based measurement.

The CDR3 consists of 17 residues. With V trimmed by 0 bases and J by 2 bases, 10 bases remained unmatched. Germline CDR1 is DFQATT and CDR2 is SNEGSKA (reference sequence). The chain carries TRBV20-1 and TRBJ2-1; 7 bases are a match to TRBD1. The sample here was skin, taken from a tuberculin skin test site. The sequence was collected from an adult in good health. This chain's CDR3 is CSARDPTTGFAYNEQFF. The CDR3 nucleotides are TGCAGTGCTAGAGACCCCACGACAGGGTTCGCCTACAATGAGCAGTTCTTC.